These T cell receptor beta chains were read from a single sample in a study of blood T cell repertoires in COVID-19. The table came from immunoSEQ multiplex PCR; TCRdb's copy has only in-frame clones and leaves some out. The sample contains fewer than 55,000 clones, 75% to 90% of which appear only once. The material sequenced was peripheral blood. Receptors were obtained from a human donor with acute or convalescent COVID-19. The donor label of this sample is uncertain. The CDR3 runs from the conserved cysteine through the conserved F or W. D genes are given only for firm matches. Clone size is stated in some rows and not others, as once, few, many or a class when expanded.

>TRBJ2-7|TRBV5-1|-|TRBD1
TGCGCCAGCAGCTTCGATGGACAGGGCCCTGTCGAGCAGTACTTC
CASSFDGQGPVEQYF
>TRBJ1-3|TRBV5-1|-|TRBD1
TGCGCCAGCAGCGGCGGGACAGACGGAAACACCATATATTTT
CASSGGTDGNTIYF
>TRBJ1-6|TRBV4-2|-|TRBD1
TGTGCCAGCAGCCAGGTGACAGGGGGGAATTCACCCCTCCACTTT
CASSQVTGGNSPLHF
>TRBJ1-2|TRBV28|-|TRBD1
TGTGCCAGCAGTCCAGGACAGGGAGGTGGCTACACCTTC
CASSPGQGGGYTF
>TRBJ1-5|TRBV4-2|-|-
TGTGCCAGCTCATACATCCAGAATAGCAATCAGCCCCAGCATTTT
CASSYIQNSNQPQHF
>TRBJ1-2|TRBV6-5|-|-
TGTGCCAGCAGTTACCGGGGGGGATCTGGCTACACCTTC
CASSYRGGSGYTF
>TRBJ2-5|TRBV2|-|TRBD2
TGTGCCGGCCCGGGACTAGCGGTCTCCCAAGAGACCCAGTACTTC
CAGPGLAVSQETQYF
>TRBJ1-1|TRBV4-1|-|TRBD1
TGCGCCAGCAGCCATCCCGGGACAGGGACTCGGAACACTGAAGCTTTCTTT
CASSHPGTGTRNTEAFF
>TRBJ1-6|TRBV27|-|-
TGTGCCAGCAGGGAGGGCCTCCCGTATTCACCCCTCCACTTT
CASREGLPYSPLHF
>TRBJ2-7|TRBV6-1|-|TRBD2
TGTGCCAGCAGTGAAAGGGTGACTAGCGGGAAGGGGCCCGAGCAGTACTTC
CASSERVTSGKGPEQYF
>TRBJ1-6|TRBV29-1|-|TRBD1
TGCAGCGTCCGGACAGGGGGGAATTCACCCCTCCACTTT
CSVRTGGNSPLHF
>TRBJ2-1|TRBV4-1|-|TRBD2
TGCGCCAGCAGCCAACTTATAGCGGGGGGGAGAATCAATGAGCAGTTCTTC
CASSQLIAGGRINEQFF
>TRBJ1-1|TRBV30|-|TRBD1
TGTGCCGCACAACAGGGGGACACTGAAGCTTTCTTT
CAAQQGDTEAFF
>TRBJ2-7|TRBV7-2|-|TRBD2
TGTGCCAGCAGCCTAGCGGGAGCCTACGAGCAGTACTTC
CASSLAGAYEQYF
>TRBJ1-2|TRBV23-1|once|TRBD1
TGCGCCAGCAGTCCAGACAGGGAATGGCATATCGGCTACACCTTC
CASSPDREWHIGYTF
>TRBJ2-7|TRBV18|-|TRBD1
TGTGCCAGCTCACAGGGACAGGGGGCCAACGAGCAGTACTTC
CASSQGQGANEQYF